This T cell receptor (beta chain) was captured in a study of OX40 agonist ivuxolimab in advanced cancers. Libraries were prepared by immunoSEQ multiplex PCR; TCRdb keeps only in-frame clonotypes and omits some of them. This table has tens of thousands of clones, 81% appearing once. Trimming cost V 6 bases and J 3 bases, with 11 bases left between them. The CDR3 loop spans 13 amino acids. The V gene's germline CDR1 is LNHDA and CDR2 SQIVND (reference sequence). The sample in question was CD4+ or CD8+ T cells sorted from blood, obtained in a trial of the OX40 agonist ivuxolimab. The source of this sequence is an adult with an advanced solid tumor such as melanoma, head and neck, liver or kidney cancer. The rearrangement uses TRBV19 and TRBJ2-5; D unresolved. In DNA, the CDR3 is TGTGCCAGTAGGCGATCGGTGGAAGAGACCCAGTACTTC. Amino acid sequence: CASRRSVEETQYF.